This entry lists 25 T cell receptor beta chains sequenced from one sample in a study of blood T cell repertoires in COVID-19. Measured with immunoSEQ multiplex PCR; TCRdb has only the in-frame clones, and not every one. Of around 250,000 clones in the sample, 86% were seen once. Material for sequencing was peripheral blood. The receptors originated from a man under 40 who had recovered from COVID-19.

The V and J genes are TRBV2 and TRBJ1-2; D gene ambiguous. Between the trimmed V and J ends, which lost 1 base and 2 bases, there was a span of 11 bases. CDR3 length: 15 amino acids. Germline CDR1 and CDR2: SNHLY and FYNNEI. The CDR3 coding sequence is TGTGCCAGCAGTGAAGTAGCTGGGTTCAACTATGGCTACACCTTC. Its translation is CASSEVAGFNYGYTF.

The genes are TRBV5-1 and TRBJ2-5; 12 bases match TRBD2. The CDR3 runs to 16 residues. Germline V lookup: CDR1 SGHRS, CDR2 YFSETQ. V shed 0 bases, J shed 2 bases, and the junction held 2 bases outside the gene matches. CDR3 region: CASSLGGTSGQETQYF. CDR3 bases: TGCGCCAGCAGCTTGGGTGGGACTAGCGGGCAAGAGACCCAGTACTTC.

The rearrangement uses TRBV9 and TRBJ1-2, with D tentatively TRBD1 (5 bases). The CDR3 spans 12 residues. The V and J ends lost 7 bases and 5 bases respectively, with 12 bases between them. Germline CDR1 reads SGDLS; CDR2 reads YYNGEE. Here the CDR3 reads CASDRSFYGYTF. CDR3 coding DNA: TGTGCCAGCGACAGAAGTTTTTATGGCTACACCTTC.

The CDR3, as DNA: TGTGCCAGCAGTTACCCGACAGGGCCCAGTGAGCAGTTCTTC. Its protein is CASSYPTGPSEQFF. The rearrangement uses TRBV6-5 and TRBJ2-1; 7 bases match TRBD1. The CDR3 sequence is 14 residues long. Germline lookup yields CDR1 MNHEY and CDR2 SVGAGI. Trimming removed 2 bases from V and 9 bases from J; junction bases left unmatched: 7.

This clone was detected only once. V gene TRBV14 combines with J gene TRBJ2-7; the D gene is possibly TRBD2 (6 bases). Germline loops: CDR1 SGHDN, CDR2 FVKESK. This CDR3 is 14 amino acids long. The V end lost 4 bases, the J end lost 3 bases, and 13 bases lay between the germline ends. The CDR3 DNA follows: TGTGCCAGCAGCCTTAGGCGGGGCTTCTACGAGCAGTACTTC. It translates to CASSLRRGFYEQYF.

The V gene is TRBV12-5, the J gene TRBJ2-7, with D perhaps matching TRBD1 (8 bases). From germline, CDR1 is LGHNT and CDR2 FRNRAP. V gave up 5 bases and J gave up 2 bases, with 13 bases separating them. The CDR3 is 14 amino acids. In DNA form, the CDR3 reads TGTGCTAGTGGTCGGACAGGGACTACCTACGAGCAGTACTTC. The encoded protein is CASGRTGTTYEQYF. The full variable domain, completed using reference TRBV12-5 and TRBJ2-7, is DARVTQTPRHKVTEMGQEVTMRCQPILGHNTVFWYRQTMMQGLELLAYFRNRAPLDDSGMPKDRFSAEMPDATLATLKIQPSEPRDSAVYFCASGRTGTTYEQYFGPGTRLTVT.

Only a few counts were recorded for this clone. Other DNA sequences from this sample encode an identical CDR3 as well. The CDR3 reads CASSLGGSAEAFF. The CDR3, as DNA: TGTGCCAGCAGCTTAGGTGGGAGTGCTGAAGCTTTCTTT. This chain joins TRBV7-2 and TRBJ1-1; no firm D call. The CDR3 contains 13 residues. Germline V lookup: CDR1 SGHTA, CDR2 FQGNSA. V lost 1 base to trimming and J lost 6 bases, with 9 bases between them.

V usage is TRBV24-1 and J usage is TRBJ2-7, with a weak D call TRBD1 (6 bases). This CDR3 region has 15 residues. Germline CDR1 is KGHDR and CDR2 is SFDVKD. V was clipped by 3 bases and J by 5 bases, with 16 bases between them. The CDR3 region has the DNA TGTGCCACCAGTGATCCCCCCAGGGGAAGTAACGAGCAGTACTTC. Translated, it gives CATSDPPRGSNEQYF.

The chain carries TRBV3-1 (or the pseudogene TRBV3-2) and TRBJ1-5, with D perhaps TRBD1 (5 bases). Trimming pared 1 base from V and 7 bases from J, leaving 14 bases between. This CDR3 comprises 15 residues. Germline V gene data show CDR1 as LGHDT and CDR2 as YNNKEL (reference sequence). This CDR3 is CASSQGPGSGQPQHF. CDR3 in DNA: TGTGCCAGCAGCCAAGGGCCAGGGTCAGGACAGCCCCAGCATTTT.

The gene calls are TRBV5-1 and TRBJ2-3; possible D gene TRBD2, 6 bases. Deletions cut 4 bases from V and 0 bases from J, with 12 bases between. This CDR3 contains 15 residues. CDR1 and CDR2 from the germline V gene are SGHRS and YFSETQ. The CDR3 DNA reads TGCGCCAGCAGCCCGGATGGGGGGAGCACAGATACGCAGTATTTT. Translating gives CASSPDGGSTDTQYF.

The rearrangement links TRBV5-1 to TRBJ2-6; 8 positions match TRBD1. CDR3 length: 16 amino acids. Germline V gene lookup returns CDR1 SGHRS and CDR2 YFSETQ. The V and J ends lost 2 bases and 1 base, in that order; junction bases with no gene match: 2. The CDR3 is CASSLWTGSGANVLTF. As DNA, the CDR3 is TGCGCCAGCAGCTTATGGACAGGGTCTGGGGCCAACGTCCTGACTTTC.

This sequence joins TRBV10-2 and TRBJ2-2; D possibly corresponds to TRBD1 (6 bases). The CDR3 is 14 amino acids. V was pared by 4 bases and J by 6 bases, with 12 bases between. From germline, CDR1 is WSHSY and CDR2 SAAADI. The chain's CDR3 is CASSGVTGPGELFF. The CDR3, as DNA: TGCGCCAGCAGTGGCGTGACAGGACCCGGGGAGCTGTTTTTT.

The J gene is TRBJ2-3, the V gene TRBV6-5; 9 bases match TRBD1. There are 15 residues in the CDR3. Germline loops: CDR1 MNHEY, CDR2 SVGAGI. Losses at the gene ends were 6 bases for V and 3 bases for J; bases not matched to a gene: 7. The CDR3 loop reads CASRRQGGITDTQYF. The DNA of the CDR3 is TGTGCCAGCAGGAGACAGGGGGGGATAACAGATACGCAGTATTTT.

V usage is TRBV6-5 and J usage is TRBJ1-3, with TRBD1 matching 9 bases. The CDR3 has 12 residues. Losses at the gene ends were 4 bases for V and 14 bases for J; bases not matched to a gene: 6. CDR1 MNHEY and CDR2 SVGAGI come from the germline V gene. The DNA of the CDR3 is TGTGCCAGCAGTTCCGGGACAGGGCTCGTATATTTT. Its protein product is CASSSGTGLVYF.

This chain uses TRBV5-4 with TRBJ2-5; maybe TRBD2 (6 bases). This CDR3 has 13 residues. Germline V CDR1 and CDR2: SGHNT, YYREEE (reference sequence). Trimming took off 7 bases at V and 2 bases at J, with 12 bases between the two ends. CDR3 sequence (DNA): TGTGCCAGCCGACAAGGGACTCAAGAGACCCAGTACTTC. Translating gives CASRQGTQETQYF. The whole variable domain, remainder taken from reference TRBV5-4 and TRBJ2-5, is ETGVTQSPTHLIKTRGQQVTLRCSSQSGHNTVSWYQQALGQGPQFIFQYYREEENGRGNFPPRFSGLQFPNYSSELNVNALELDDSALYLCASRQGTQETQYFGPGTRLLVL.

The gene calls are TRBV6-1 and TRBJ2-1, with a weak D call TRBD2 (5 bases). Germline loops: CDR1 MNHNS, CDR2 SASEGT. The CDR3 runs 18 residues. The V end was cut by 3 bases, the J end by 4 bases, with 22 bases between. DNA for the CDR3: TGTGCCAGCAGTGAGAGGGCCTCGTCTAAGGCGGTTTACAATGAGCAGTTCTTC. Protein: CASSERASSKAVYNEQFF.

V and J are TRBV29-1 and TRBJ1-5, with TRBD1 matching 9 bases. V lost 7 bases and J lost 5; bases outside the gene matches: 6. Germline-derived CDR1 and CDR2 are SQVTM and ANQGSEA. This CDR3 is built from 13 residues. In DNA, the CDR3 is TGCAGCGCTACAGGGGGCGACGATCAGCCCCAGCATTTT. This gives the protein CSATGGDDQPQHF.

This clone has just a few counts. V gene TRBV9 combines with J gene TRBJ2-1; D perhaps matches TRBD2 (6 bases). The V gene lost 0 bases and the J gene lost 2 bases, with 9 bases spanning the gap. CDR1 and CDR2 (germline): SGDLS, YYNGEE. The CDR3 extends over 15 amino acids. The CDR3, as DNA: TGTGCCAGCAGCGTAGGACTAGATGCCTACAATGAGCAGTTCTTC. Protein product: CASSVGLDAYNEQFF.

This chain uses TRBV11-3 with TRBJ2-3, with TRBD1 as a possible D gene (6 bases). Germline values: CDR1 SGHNT, CDR2 YENEEA. This CDR3 spans 14 amino acids. V lost 6 bases and J 3 bases, leaving 13 bases between the germline ends. CDR3 protein: CASSSPDRTDTQYF. The CDR3 bases are TGTGCCAGCAGTTCCCCGGACAGAACAGATACGCAGTATTTT.

The chain carries TRBV10-3 and TRBJ2-1, with a possible D match to TRBD1 (5 bases). The CDR3 length is 12 residues. V dropped 10 bases and J dropped 5 bases, with 12 bases sitting between them. Per the germline V gene, CDR1 is ENHRY and CDR2 is SYGVKD. The CDR3 here is CATSDRDNEQFF. For the CDR3, the DNA is TGTGCCACCTCAGACAGAGACAATGAGCAGTTCTTC.

CDR3 coding DNA: TGTGCCAGCAGCTTACAGGGTTTAGTAACCTACGAGCAGTACTTC. It is translated as CASSLQGLVTYEQYF. The V call is TRBV7-2, the J call TRBJ2-7, with D tentatively TRBD1 (5 bases). Germline V gene data show CDR1 as SGHTA and CDR2 as FQGNSA. This CDR3 spans 15 amino acids. Deletions cut 2 bases from V and 2 bases from J, with 13 bases between.

The chain carries TRBV6-5 and TRBJ1-5, with a tentative D call TRBD1 (6 bases). Trimming removed 7 bases from V and 0 bases from J, with 10 bases in between. This CDR3 region has 14 residues. The germline V gene encodes CDR1 MNHEY and CDR2 SVGAGI. The CDR3 protein is CASTGHLSNQPQHF. CDR3 coding DNA: TGTGCCAGCACGGGACACCTTAGCAATCAGCCCCAGCATTTT.

The rearrangement uses TRBV6-5 and TRBJ2-7; 10 positions match TRBD1. The CDR3 covers 13 residues. J lost 7 bases, V lost 8 bases, and 8 bases had no gene match. CDR1 MNHEY and CDR2 SVGAGI come from the germline V gene. In DNA, the CDR3 is TGTGCCAGCGACCCGGGACAGGGGATTGAGCAGTACTTC. Protein: CASDPGQGIEQYF.

The V call is TRBV7-8, the J call TRBJ1-1; 9 nucleotides match TRBD1. V gave up 7 bases and J gave up 5 bases; unmatched junction bases: 8. Germline CDR1 reads SGHVS; CDR2 reads FQNEAQ. This CDR3 has 14 residues. CDR3 protein: CASTDRTGETEAFF. For the CDR3, the DNA is TGTGCCAGCACAGACCGGACAGGGGAGACTGAAGCTTTCTTT. The variable domain in full, completed from reference TRBV7-8 and TRBJ1-1, reads GAGVSQSPRYKVAKRGQDVALRCDPISGHVSLFWYQQALGQGPEFLTYFQNEAQLDKSGLPSDRFFAERPEGSVSTLKIQRTQQEDSAVYLCASTDRTGETEAFFGQGTRLTVV.

V usage is TRBV3-1 (or the pseudogene TRBV3-2) and J usage is TRBJ2-7; no clear D gene. The length of the CDR3 is 12 residues. With 4 bases removed from V and 5 bases from J, the gap between germline ends came to 9 bases. Germline V lookup: CDR1 LGHDT, CDR2 YNNKEL (reference sequence). The CDR3 DNA sequence: TGTGCCAGCAGCCTCCCAGGCGACGAGCAGTACTTC. Translation gives CASSLPGDEQYF.